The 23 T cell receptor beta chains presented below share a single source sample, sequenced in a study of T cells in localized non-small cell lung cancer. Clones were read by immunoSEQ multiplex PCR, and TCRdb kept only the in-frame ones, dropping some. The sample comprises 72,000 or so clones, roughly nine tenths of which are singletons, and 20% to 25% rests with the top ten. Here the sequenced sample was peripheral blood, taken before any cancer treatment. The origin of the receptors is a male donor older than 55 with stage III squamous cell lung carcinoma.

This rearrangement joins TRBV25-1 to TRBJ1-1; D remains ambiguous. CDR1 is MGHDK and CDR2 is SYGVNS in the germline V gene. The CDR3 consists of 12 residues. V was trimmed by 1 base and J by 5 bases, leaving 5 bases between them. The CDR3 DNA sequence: TGTGCCAGCAGTGAATCAGATACTGAAGCTTTCTTT. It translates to CASSESDTEAFF.

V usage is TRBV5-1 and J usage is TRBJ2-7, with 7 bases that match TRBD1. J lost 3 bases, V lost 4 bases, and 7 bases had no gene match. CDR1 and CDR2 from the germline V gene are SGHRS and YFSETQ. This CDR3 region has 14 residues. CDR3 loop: CASSEDRNLYEQYF. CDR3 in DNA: TGCGCCAGCAGCGAGGACAGGAACCTCTACGAGCAGTACTTC.

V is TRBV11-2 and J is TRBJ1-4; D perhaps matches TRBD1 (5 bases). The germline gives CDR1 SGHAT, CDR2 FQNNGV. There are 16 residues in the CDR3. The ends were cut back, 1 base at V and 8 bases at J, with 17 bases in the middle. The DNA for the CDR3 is TGTGCCAGCAGCTTAGGGGTCGGCCGGGCAGGGGAAAAACTGTTTTTT. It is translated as CASSLGVGRAGEKLFF.

The CDR3 loop reads CASNYRVRAGELFF. The CDR3 nucleotides read TGTGCCAGCAACTACAGGGTTCGGGCCGGGGAGCTGTTTTTT. This chain links TRBV5-6 with TRBJ2-2; possibly TRBD1 for D (6 bases). This CDR3 contains 14 residues. CDR1 is SGHDT, CDR2 YYEEEE, per germline. V shed 6 bases and J shed 6 bases, with 15 bases lying between them.

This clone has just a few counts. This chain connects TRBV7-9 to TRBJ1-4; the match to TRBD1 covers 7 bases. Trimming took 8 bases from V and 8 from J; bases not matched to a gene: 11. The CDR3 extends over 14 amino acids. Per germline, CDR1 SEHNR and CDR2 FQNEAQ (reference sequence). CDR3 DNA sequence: TGTGCCAGCGGGGAAAGGGACAGCGGAGAAAAACTGTTTTTT. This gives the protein CASGERDSGEKLFF. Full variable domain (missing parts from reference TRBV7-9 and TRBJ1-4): DTGVSQNPRHKITKRGQNVTFRCDPISEHNRLYWYRQTLGQGPEFLTYFQNEAQLEKSRLLSDRFSAERPKGSFSTLEIQRTEQGDSAMYLCASGERDSGEKLFFGSGTQLSVL.

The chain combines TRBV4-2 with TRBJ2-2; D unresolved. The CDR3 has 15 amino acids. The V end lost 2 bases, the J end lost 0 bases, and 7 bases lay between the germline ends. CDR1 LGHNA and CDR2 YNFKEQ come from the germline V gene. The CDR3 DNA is TGTGCCAGCAGCCAATCAGACACGAACACCGGGGAGCTGTTTTTT. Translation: CASSQSDTNTGELFF.

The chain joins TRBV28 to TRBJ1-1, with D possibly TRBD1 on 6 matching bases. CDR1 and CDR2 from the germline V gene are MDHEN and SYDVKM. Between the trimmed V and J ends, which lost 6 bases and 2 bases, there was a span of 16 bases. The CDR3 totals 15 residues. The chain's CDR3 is CASRGPGHPNTEAFF. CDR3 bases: TGTGCCAGCAGAGGACCGGGACACCCTAACACTGAAGCTTTCTTT.

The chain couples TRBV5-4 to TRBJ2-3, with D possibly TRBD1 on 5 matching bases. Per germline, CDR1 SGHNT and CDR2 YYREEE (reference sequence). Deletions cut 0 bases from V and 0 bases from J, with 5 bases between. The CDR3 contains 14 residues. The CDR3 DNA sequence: TGTGCCAGCAGCTTGGCAGGGAGCACAGATACGCAGTATTTT. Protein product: CASSLAGSTDTQYF.

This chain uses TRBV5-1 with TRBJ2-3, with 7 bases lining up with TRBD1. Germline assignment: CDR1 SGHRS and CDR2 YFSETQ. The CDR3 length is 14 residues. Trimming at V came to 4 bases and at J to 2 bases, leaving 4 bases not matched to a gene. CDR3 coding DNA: TGCGCCAGCAGCGGGGGACAGACCACAGATACGCAGTATTTT. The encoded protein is CASSGGQTTDTQYF.

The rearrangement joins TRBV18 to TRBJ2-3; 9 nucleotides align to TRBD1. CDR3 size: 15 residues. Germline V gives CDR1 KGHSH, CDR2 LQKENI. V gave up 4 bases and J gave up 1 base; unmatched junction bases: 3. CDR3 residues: CASSRWTGGTDTQYF. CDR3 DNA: TGTGCCAGCTCACGGTGGACAGGGGGCACAGATACGCAGTATTTT.

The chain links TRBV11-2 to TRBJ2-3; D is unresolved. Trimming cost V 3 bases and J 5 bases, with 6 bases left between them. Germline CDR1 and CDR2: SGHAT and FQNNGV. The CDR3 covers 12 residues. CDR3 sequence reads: CASSLWVDTQYF. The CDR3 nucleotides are TGTGCCAGCAGCTTGTGGGTAGATACGCAGTATTTT.

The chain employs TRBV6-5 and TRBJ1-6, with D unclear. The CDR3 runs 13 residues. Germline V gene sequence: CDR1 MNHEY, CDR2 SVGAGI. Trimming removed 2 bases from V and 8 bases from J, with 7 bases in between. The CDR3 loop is CASSYDQDSPLHF. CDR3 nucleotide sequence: TGTGCCAGCAGTTACGATCAGGATTCACCCCTCCACTTT.

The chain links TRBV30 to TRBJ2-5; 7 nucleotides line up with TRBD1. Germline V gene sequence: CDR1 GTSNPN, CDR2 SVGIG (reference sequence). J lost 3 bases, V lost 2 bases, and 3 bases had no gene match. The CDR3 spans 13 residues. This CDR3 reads CAWSLQGKETQYF. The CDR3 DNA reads TGTGCCTGGAGTTTACAGGGGAAAGAGACCCAGTACTTC. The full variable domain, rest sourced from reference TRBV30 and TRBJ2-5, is SQTIHQWPATLVQPVGSPLSLECTVEGTSNPNLYWYRQAAGRGLQLLFYSVGIGQISSEVPQNLSASRPQDRQFILSSKKLLLSDSGFYLCAWSLQGKETQYFGPGTRLLVL.

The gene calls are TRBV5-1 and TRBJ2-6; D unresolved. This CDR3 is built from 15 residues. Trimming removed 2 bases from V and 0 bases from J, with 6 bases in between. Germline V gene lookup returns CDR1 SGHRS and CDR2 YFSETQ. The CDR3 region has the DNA TGCGCCAGCAGCTTAAGGGTCTCTGGGGCCAACGTCCTGACTTTC. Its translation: CASSLRVSGANVLTF.

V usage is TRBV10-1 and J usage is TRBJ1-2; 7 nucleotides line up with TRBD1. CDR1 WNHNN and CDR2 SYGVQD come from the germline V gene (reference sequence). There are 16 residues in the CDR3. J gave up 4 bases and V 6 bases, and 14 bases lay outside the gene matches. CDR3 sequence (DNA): TGCGCCAGCAGCGCAGGGGGGGCTTTACCCCCCTATGGCTACACCTTC. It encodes CASSAGGALPPYGYTF.

Here the CDR3 DNA reads TGTGCCAGCAGTTACTCAGGACGCGCGACCGGGGAGCTGTTTTTT. Its protein is CASSYSGRATGELFF. The genes are TRBV6-5 and TRBJ2-2; no definite D call. CDR1 is MNHEY and CDR2 is SVGAGI in the germline V gene. V gave up 0 bases and J gave up 5 bases, with 10 bases separating them. The CDR3 has 15 residues.

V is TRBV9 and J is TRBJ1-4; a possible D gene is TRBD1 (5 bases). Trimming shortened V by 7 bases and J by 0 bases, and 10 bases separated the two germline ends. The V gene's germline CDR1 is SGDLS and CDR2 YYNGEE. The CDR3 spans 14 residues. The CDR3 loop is CASSGGATNEKLFF. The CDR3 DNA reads TGTGCCAGCTCGGGGGGAGCAACTAATGAAAAACTGTTTTTT.

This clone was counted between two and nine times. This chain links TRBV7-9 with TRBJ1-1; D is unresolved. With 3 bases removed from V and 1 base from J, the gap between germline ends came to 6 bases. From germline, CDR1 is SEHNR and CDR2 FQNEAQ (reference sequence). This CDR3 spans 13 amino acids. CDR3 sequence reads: CASSFPGNTEAFF. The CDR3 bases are TGTGCCAGCAGCTTCCCGGGGAACACTGAAGCTTTCTTT.

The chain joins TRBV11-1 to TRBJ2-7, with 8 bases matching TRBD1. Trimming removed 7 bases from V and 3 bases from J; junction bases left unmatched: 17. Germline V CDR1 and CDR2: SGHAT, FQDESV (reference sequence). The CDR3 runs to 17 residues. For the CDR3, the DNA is TGTGCCAGCACCCACGGAACAGGCTCGGGACAGGACTACGAGCAGTACTTC. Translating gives CASTHGTGSGQDYEQYF.

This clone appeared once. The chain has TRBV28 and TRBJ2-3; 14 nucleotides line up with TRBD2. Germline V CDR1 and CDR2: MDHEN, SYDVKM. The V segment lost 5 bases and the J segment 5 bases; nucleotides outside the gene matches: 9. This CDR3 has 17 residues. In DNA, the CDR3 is TGTGCCAGCAGTCCTCTAACGACTAGCGGGGGGGGAGATACGCAGTATTTT. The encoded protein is CASSPLTTSGGGDTQYF. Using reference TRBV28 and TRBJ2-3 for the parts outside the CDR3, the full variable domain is DVKVTQSSRYLVKRTGEKVFLECVQDMDHENMFWYRQDPGLGLRLIYFSYDVKMKEKGDIPEGYSVSREKKERFSLILESASTNQTSMYLCASSPLTTSGGGDTQYFGPGTRLTVL.

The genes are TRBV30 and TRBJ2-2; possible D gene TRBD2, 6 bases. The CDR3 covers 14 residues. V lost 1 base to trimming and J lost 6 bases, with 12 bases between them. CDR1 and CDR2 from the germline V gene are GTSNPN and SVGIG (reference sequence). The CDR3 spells CAWSEGRFAGELFF. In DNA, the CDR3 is TGTGCCTGGAGTGAAGGGAGGTTCGCCGGGGAGCTGTTTTTT.

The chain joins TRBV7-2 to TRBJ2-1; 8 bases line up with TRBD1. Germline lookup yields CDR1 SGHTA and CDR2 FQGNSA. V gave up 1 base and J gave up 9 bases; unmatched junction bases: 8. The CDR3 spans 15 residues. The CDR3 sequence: CASSLGGRGQGEQFF. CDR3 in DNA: TGTGCCAGCAGCTTAGGAGGCAGGGGGCAAGGTGAGCAGTTCTTC.

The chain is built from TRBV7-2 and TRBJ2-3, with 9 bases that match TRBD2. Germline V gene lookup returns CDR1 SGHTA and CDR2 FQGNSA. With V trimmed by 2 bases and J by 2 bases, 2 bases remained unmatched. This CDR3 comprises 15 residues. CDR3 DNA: TGTGCCAGCAGCTTAAGGACTAGCGACACAGATACGCAGTATTTT. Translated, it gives CASSLRTSDTDTQYF.